This TCR beta chain was found in a study of T cells in Graves' hyperthyroidism and ophthalmopathy. Study-wide background: Initial diagnosis, before any treatment, was when peripheral blood was collected.

Clinicians diagnosed patients from clinical symptoms, serum thyroxine and TRAb, thyroid ultrasound and orbital computed tomography. RNA transcripts served as the template for amplifying TCR beta CDR3 regions. HTBI primers drove first-round RT-PCR of the TCR CDR3. TCRdb recomputed calls from the multiplex PCR reads with MiXCR, one row per CDR3 protein. Altogether around 240,000 distinct CDR3 sequences are present, just over 14% being singletons, with the ten largest covering 10% to 15%. The V gene's germline CDR1 is DFQATT and CDR2 SNEGSKA (reference sequence). With V trimmed by 8 bases and J by 5 bases, 6 bases remained unmatched. The CDR3 runs to 13 residues.

The chain combines TRBV20-1 with TRBJ1-4, with 9 bases matching TRBD1. Sequences were obtained from blood. The TCR sequence derives from a woman in her 40s with Graves' hyperthyroidism that later progressed to Graves' ophthalmopathy. This CDR3 reads CSPATGGNEKLFF. In DNA form, the CDR3 reads TGCAGTCCCGCGACAGGGGGGAATGAAAAACTGTTTTTT.